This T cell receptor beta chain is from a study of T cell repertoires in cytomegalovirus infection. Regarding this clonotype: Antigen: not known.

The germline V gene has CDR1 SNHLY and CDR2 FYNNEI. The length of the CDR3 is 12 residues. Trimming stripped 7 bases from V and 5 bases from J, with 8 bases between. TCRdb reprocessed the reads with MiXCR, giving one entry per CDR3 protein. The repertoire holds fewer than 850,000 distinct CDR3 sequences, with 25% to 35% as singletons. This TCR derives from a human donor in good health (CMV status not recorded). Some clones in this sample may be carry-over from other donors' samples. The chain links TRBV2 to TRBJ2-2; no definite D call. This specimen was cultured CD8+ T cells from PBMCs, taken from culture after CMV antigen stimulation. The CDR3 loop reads CASTTWTGELFF. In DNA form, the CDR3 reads TGTGCCAGCACTACGTGGACCGGGGAGCTGTTTTTT. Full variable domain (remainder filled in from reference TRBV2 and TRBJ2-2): EPEVTQTPSHQVTQMGQEVILRCVPISNHLYFYWYRQILGQKVEFLVSFYNNEISEKSEIFDDQFSVERPDGSNFTLKIRSTKLEDSAMYFCASTTWTGELFFGEGSRLTVL.